Below, 29 T cell receptor delta chains from the same sample are listed, as sequenced in a study of gamma-delta chains in newborns, infants, children. TCRdb re-called clones from the reads via CATT. The table includes over a thousand delta-chain clones, 3.5% to 4.5% detected once. Sequenced input: blood. The receptors here all came from a child who was a newborn, infant or young child, either healthy, febrile or measles-vaccinated (not recorded which).

A few counts support this clone. A read error may be the cause here, since a much bigger clone is one base away. The chain uses TRDV1 and TRDJ1; 8 bases map to TRDD3. The CDR3 has 20 amino acids. Germline loops: CDR1 TSWWSYY, CDR2 QGS. Here the CDR3 reads CALWEEVWGGIRRYTDKLIF. In DNA, the CDR3 is TGTGCTCTTTGGGAAGAGGTCTGGGGAGGGATACGTAGATACACCGATAAACTCATCTTT.

About this clone itself: Given a far larger clone just one base away, this is likely a sequencing read error. This sequence joins TRDV2 and TRDJ3; 8 bases fit TRDD3. CDR3 length equals 17 residues. Germline V CDR1 and CDR2: GEAIGNYY, EKD. This chain's CDR3 is CACDTGGCSWDARQMFF. CDR3 DNA sequence: TGTGCCTGTGACACTGGGGGATGCTCCTGGGACGCCCGACAGATGTTTTTC.

With respect to this clone: A read error is the likely source, as a far larger clone sits one nucleotide away. V and J are TRDV2 and TRDJ1; tentative D call: TRDD3 (7 bases). Germline-derived CDR1 and CDR2 are GEAIGNYY and EKD. V was cut by 3 bases and J by 1 base, with 35 bases left in between. This CDR3 spans 22 amino acids. The CDR3, as DNA: TGTGCCTGTGACCTATCCTACGCCGAGAGGTTACTGGGGACAACGGGCACCGATAAACTCATCTTT. This translates into CACDLSYAERLLGTTGTDKLIF.

Comment on this clone: Given a far larger clone just one base away, this is likely a sequencing read error. The chain uses TRDV2 and TRDJ3; 11 bases match TRDD3. Germline assignment: CDR1 GEAIGNYY and CDR2 EKD. The CDR3 is 20 amino acids. CDR3 bases: TGTGCCTGTGACACCGGGGCTGGGGGATACCAGTCCTGGGACACCCGACGGATGTTTTTC. It encodes CACDTGAGGYQSWDTRRMFF.

This clone appeared a few times. A far larger clone is one base from this, pointing to a likely read error. The same CDR3 also results from other DNA sequences found in this sample. The rearrangement uses TRDV2 and TRDJ3, with D maybe TRDD3 (6 bases). Looked up from germline, CDR1 is GEAIGNYY and CDR2 is EKD. The CDR3 totals 17 residues. CDR3 DNA sequence: TGTGCCTGTGACACCCGCGGGATCAACTGGGACACCCGACAGATGTTCTTC. It yields the protein CACDTRGINWDTRQMFF.

Details on this clone: A read error is likely here: a far larger clone is one base away. This sample also contains other DNA sequences that code for the same CDR3. The CDR3 protein is CACDPGTGGSSWDTRQMFF. DNA of the CDR3: TGTGCCTGTGACCCCGGTACTGGGGGTAGCTCCTGGGACACCCGACAGATGTTTTTC. The gene calls are TRDV2 and TRDJ3, with TRDD3 matching 8 bases. The CDR3 runs to 19 residues. The germline gives CDR1 GEAIGNYY, CDR2 EKD. V lost 3 bases, J lost 0 bases, and 9 bases stayed unmatched.

In regard to this clone: A single base separates this from a much larger clone, so it may be a read error. The chain has TRDV3 and TRDJ1; D gene ambiguous. The CDR3 spans 11 residues. Germline CDR1 reads TVYSNPD; CDR2 reads GDNSRS (reference sequence). Deletions cut 3 bases from V and 1 base from J, with 6 bases between. The CDR3 loop reads CALAATDKLIF. DNA of the CDR3: TGTGCCTTGGCGGCCACCGATAAACTCATCTTT.

Concerning this clone: This likely traces to a read error, being one base from a far larger clone. The same CDR3 arises from other DNA sequences in this sample as well. This rearrangement joins TRDV2 to TRDJ3; D gene ambiguous. Germline CDR1 and CDR2: GEAIGNYY and EKD. The CDR3 has 18 residues. Written as DNA, the CDR3 is TGCGCCTGTGTCTCGTGTACTGAAAGCTCCTGGGACACCCGACAGATGTTTTTC. This encodes CACVSCTESSWDTRQMFF.

As regards this clone: A much larger clone lies one base from this, so it may be a read error. The sample has other DNA sequences that encode this CDR3 too. The V call is TRDV1, the J call TRDJ1; maybe TRDD3 (7 bases). CDR1 is TSWWSYY and CDR2 is QGS in the germline V gene. Between the trimmed V and J ends, which lost 4 bases and 0 bases, there was a span of 21 bases. CDR3 length: 18 amino acids. The CDR3 DNA reads as TGTGCTCTTGGGGGTCCTACCGGGGGATCCCGGAACACCGATAAACTCATCTTT. Translated, it gives CALGGPTGGSRNTDKLIF.

Comment on this clone: It is likely a read error: a sequence one base away is far more abundant. The chain couples TRDV2 to TRDJ3; 9 bases fit TRDD3. The CDR3 spans 20 residues. Germline V gene sequence: CDR1 GEAIGNYY, CDR2 EKD. After removal of 0 bases from V and 1 base from J, the junction contained 9 bases not matched to a gene. The DNA for the CDR3 is TGTGCCTGTGACACCGGGGCTGGGGGATGCCAGTCCTGGGACACCCGACAGATGTTTTTC. Protein product: CACDTGAGGCQSWDTRQMFF.

V gene TRAV29/DV5 combines with J gene TRDJ1, with 12 bases aligning to TRDD3. Germline V gene data show CDR1 as NSMFDY and CDR2 as ISSIKDK. J lost 0 bases, V lost 0 bases, and 3 bases had no gene match. This CDR3 contains 16 residues. The CDR3 DNA reads as TGTGCAGCAAGCGCTGGGGGATACGCATACACCGATAAACTCATCTTT. Amino acid sequence: CAASAGGYAYTDKLIF.

This clone was seen only a few times. The CDR3 DNA reads TGTGCTCTTGGGGAGCGGCCGAATCCTACGAGATCGCGGGGATGGGGGATACGAATCGATAAACTCATCTTT. This gives the protein CALGERPNPTRSRGWGIRIDKLIF. The V call is TRDV1, the J call TRDJ1; 11 bases map to TRDD3. Unmatched junction bases numbered 31, after V lost 3 bases and J lost 4 bases. Germline loops: CDR1 TSWWSYY, CDR2 QGS. This CDR3 is 24 amino acids long.

This clone was picked up a small number of times. This likely stems from a read error, as it lies one base from a far larger clone. V usage is TRDV2 and J usage is TRDJ3; 8 nucleotides agree with TRDD3. The CDR3 spans 17 residues. Germline CDR1 and CDR2: GEAIGNYY and EKD. The trim removed 1 base at V and 2 bases at J, leaving 3 bases unmatched. CDR3 residues: CACDTGGCPWDTRQMFF. CDR3 bases: TGTGCCTGTGACACTGGGGGATGCCCCTGGGACACCCGACAGATGTTTTTC.

A remark on this clone: This may come from a read error, since a much larger clone is one base off. This chain joins TRDV2 and TRDJ3; 10 nucleotides match TRDD3. The CDR3 is 18 amino acids. J gave up 0 bases and V 3 bases, and 4 bases lay outside the gene matches. The germline V gene has CDR1 GEAIGNYY and CDR2 EKD. The CDR3 sequence: CACDALGDNSWDTRQMFF. The CDR3 DNA follows: TGTGCCTGTGACGCCCTGGGGGATAACTCCTGGGACACCCGACAGATGTTTTTC.

This clone was counted a few times. The mismatch at residue 9 between this DNA's translation and the TCRdb protein of a much larger clone likely reflects a read error; the protein shown is translated from the DNA. This sample includes further DNA sequences coding for the same CDR3. This chain's CDR3 is CACDWGSSRDTRQMFF. For the CDR3, the DNA is TGTGCCTGTGACTGGGGGAGCTCCCGGGACACCCGACAGATGTTTTTC. This chain uses TRDV2 with TRDJ3; TRDD3 aligns across 7 bases. The CDR3 sequence is 16 residues long. CDR1 is GEAIGNYY and CDR2 is EKD in the germline V gene.

This clone showed up just a few times. The TCRdb record carries a much larger clone's protein, which differs from this DNA's translation at residue 9; a read error is the likely cause, and the protein listed here is the DNA translation. CDR3 in DNA: TGTGCCTGTGACAGGGCTGGGGGATGGAGGACCGATAAACTCATCTTT. It specifies CACDRAGGWRTDKLIF. J is TRDJ1 and V is TRDV2; TRDD3 agrees at 9 bases. Germline V gene sequence: CDR1 GEAIGNYY, CDR2 EKD. V dropped 2 bases and J dropped 2; count of bases not matched to a gene: 8. The CDR3 length is 16 residues.

This clone has more than one count but fewer than ten. A single base is all that separates this from a far larger clone, so a read error is likely. The genes are TRDV2 and TRDJ1; 9 nucleotides match TRDD3. This CDR3 contains 18 residues. Germline lookup yields CDR1 GEAIGNYY and CDR2 EKD. The J segment lost 0 bases and the V segment lost 2 bases, leaving 12 bases of the junction unmatched. CDR3 amino acids: CACDKVVGDIGDTDKLIF. The CDR3 DNA sequence: TGTGCCTGTGACAAGGTGGTGGGGGATATAGGGGACACCGATAAACTCATCTTT.

This clone was seen a few times. TCRdb's protein for this DNA is that of a much larger clone and differs from the translation at residue 3, likely a read error; the protein shown is the DNA translation. The chain recombines TRDV2 with TRDJ3; 9 bases match TRDD3. Germline CDR1 reads GEAIGNYY; CDR2 reads EKD. There are 15 residues in the CDR3. For the CDR3, the DNA is TGTGCCCGTGACTGGGGGACCTGGGACACCCGACAGATGTTTTTC. Translating it yields CARDWGTWDTRQMFF.

By share, this clone ranks as large. Distinct nucleotide sequences in the sample also encode this CDR3. This chain uses TRDV1 with TRDJ1, with 9 bases lining up with TRDD3. This CDR3 is 20 amino acids long. J was trimmed by 7 bases and V by 0 bases; bases with no gene match: 21. The V gene's germline CDR1 is TSWWSYY and CDR2 QGS. Written as DNA, the CDR3 is TGTGCTCTTGGGGAACTGTTCGGTCCTACAACCTTTACTGGGGGACCTAAACTCATCTTT. This codes for CALGELFGPTTFTGGPKLIF.

This clone was detected a few times. A much larger clone lies a single base off, so this may be a read error. This sample also contains other DNA sequences that code for the same CDR3. CDR3 loop: CALGEGLPTVGDTDKLIF. The CDR3 nucleotides read TGTGCTCTTGGGGAAGGCCTTCCTACGGTGGGGGACACCGATAAGCTCATCTTT. The chain couples TRDV1 to TRDJ1, with 9 bases that match TRDD2. The CDR3 consists of 18 residues. Germline V gene sequence: CDR1 TSWWSYY, CDR2 QGS.

V gene TRDV1 combines with J gene TRDJ2; 9 bases match TRDD3. This CDR3 is 19 amino acids long. Losses at the gene ends were 1 base for V and 6 bases for J; bases not matched to a gene: 15. Germline CDR1 is TSWWSYY and CDR2 is QGS. The CDR3 region has the DNA TGTGCTCTTGGGGAACCGTCGATTACTGGGGGACTCCCGGCAGCACAACTCTTCTTT. Amino acid sequence: CALGEPSITGGLPAAQLFF.

In regard to this clone: This likely came from a read error, as a far larger clone is one base away. The chain couples TRDV2 to TRDJ3, with 12 nucleotides matching TRDD3. Germline V lookup: CDR1 GEAIGNYY, CDR2 EKD. This CDR3 is built from 23 residues. The CDR3 here is CACDRPAGGYGRASSRDTRQMFF. CDR3 bases: TGTGCCTGTGACCGGCCGGCTGGGGGATACGGAAGGGCGAGCTCCCGGGACACCCGACAGATGTTTTTC.

This clone is classed as large. Other DNA sequences in this sample translate to the same CDR3. The J gene is TRDJ2, the V gene TRDV1; unclear D gene. This CDR3 contains 14 residues. V was trimmed by 8 bases and J by 0 bases, leaving 10 bases between them. CDR1 is TSWWSYY and CDR2 is QGS in the germline V gene. The chain's CDR3 is CALHPEALTAQLFF. The CDR3 nucleotides are TGTGCTCTTCATCCAGAGGCTTTGACAGCACAACTCTTCTTT.

On this clone: A far larger clone is off by one base, so a read error is likely. Additional DNA sequences in this sample encode the identical CDR3. V usage is TRDV2 and J usage is TRDJ3; 7 bases match TRDD3. The CDR3 consists of 17 residues. Trimming removed 0 bases from V and 0 bases from J; junction bases left unmatched: 1. Germline CDR1 GEAIGNYY, CDR2 EKD. CDR3 DNA sequence: TGTGCCTGTGACACCGGGGGATGCTCCTGGGACACCCGACAGATGTTTTTC. Its protein product is CACDTGGCSWDTRQMFF.

This clone has just a few counts. TCRdb's protein for this DNA is that of a much larger clone and differs from the translation at residue 5, likely a read error; the protein shown is the DNA translation. The chain combines TRDV2 with TRDJ3, with D perhaps matching TRDD3 (6 bases). The germline gives CDR1 GEAIGNYY, CDR2 EKD. The V end was cut by 3 bases, the J end by 0 bases, with 8 bases between. The CDR3 extends over 16 amino acids. The CDR3 region is CACDGGSSWDTRQMFF. Written as DNA, the CDR3 is TGTGCCTGTGACGGGGGGAGCTCCTGGGACACCCGACAGATGTTTTTC.

This clone has just a few counts. The protein recorded in TCRdb matches a much larger clone and deviates from this DNA's translation at residue 12, suggesting a read error; the protein here is obtained by translating the DNA. V and J are TRDV3 and TRDJ1; TRDD3 matches at 9 bases. The CDR3 runs 14 residues. Germline V gene sequence: CDR1 TVYSNPD, CDR2 GDNSRS (reference sequence). For the CDR3, the DNA is TGTGCCTTTGTACTCTGGGGGATTTCAGATAAACACATCTTT. Translated, it gives CAFVLWGISDKHIF.

This clone was observed a handful of times. A single base is all that separates this from a far larger clone, so a read error is likely. The V gene is TRDV2, the J gene TRDJ3; D perhaps matches TRDD3 (5 bases). The CDR3 is made up of 18 amino acids. Germline V lookup: CDR1 GEAIGNYY, CDR2 EKD. The CDR3 is CAYDVFGGSPWDTRQMFF. The CDR3 DNA sequence: TGTGCCTATGACGTCTTCGGGGGTTCTCCCTGGGACACCCGACAGATGTTTTTC.

This clone was recorded a few times. This clone may be a read error of a much larger clone one base away. This rearrangement joins TRDV3 to TRDJ3; 8 nucleotides line up with TRDD3. Germline V CDR1 and CDR2: TVYSNPD, GDNSRS (reference sequence). The CDR3 has 20 amino acids. CDR3 in DNA: TGTGCCTTTATACAATCGGGGGATAGTCCAAGCTCCTGGGGCACCCGACAGATGTTTTTC. Translated, it gives CAFIQSGDSPSSWGTRQMFF.

This clone occurred a few times. Since a far larger clone is one base different, this is likely a read error. The identical CDR3 is also encoded by other nucleotide sequences in the sample. CDR3 coding DNA: TGTGCCTGTGACCCTGGTACTGGGGGTAGTTCCTGGGACACCCGACAGATGTTTTTC. Translating gives CACDPGTGGSSWDTRQMFF. The chain couples TRDV2 to TRDJ3, with 8 bases identical to TRDD3. CDR1 is GEAIGNYY and CDR2 is EKD in the germline V gene. The CDR3 extends over 19 amino acids. With V trimmed by 3 bases and J by 1 base, 10 bases remained unmatched.